The present T cell receptor beta chain was sequenced within a study of molecular identifiers for immune sequencing clone quantification (dated by TCRdb to 2016 to 2019). Broadly, across the study: For a replicate experiment, the RNA from either approximately 20,000 or 100,000 naive CD8 T cells was divided into five aliquots, and four of those aliquots went on to sequencing. This methods study used CD8 T cells to benchmark TCR RNA copy counting and molecular-identifier clustering-based TCR repertoire sequencing (MIDCIRS).

In regard to this clonotype: The antigen it recognizes is unknown. Per-base qualities were not stored, and no clone one base away is much larger.

The full study reports these points: Modeling gave roughly 3 recovered TCR RNA copies per cell versus 7.5 to 10 by digital PCR, implying 25% to 30% capture efficiency. Clones above 20 RNA copies held over 99% of molecules in CMV-specific effector cells but under 1% in naive cells. A single cell's worth of spiked-in Jurkat TCR RNA was reported detectable even among under 1.3 million naive CD8 T cells. Highly expanded clone sizes could be underestimated if identical TCR molecules share a barcode. When barcode sub-clustering was left out, chimeric consensus sequences inflated TCR diversity, with chimeras reaching as high as 47%. The naive libraries included spiked-in Jurkat TCR RNA (10 copies' worth), and this Jurkat TCR RNA is not part of the donor repertoire.

The cysteine opens and the phenylalanine closes a CDR3 of 12 amino acids. Only CDR3 DNA remains: 36 bases, in frame from the first base. The germline V gene (reference sequence) yields SGHNT for CDR1 and YYREEE for CDR2. The germline V and J ends show losses of 5 bases and 6 bases respectively, and no gene match explains 0 bases of the junction. Libraries of naive CD8 T cells were built from anywhere between about 19,000 and 1,100,000 sorted cells, with 10%, 30% or 50% of the purified RNA used. Naive CD8 T cells were FACS-sorted as CD8+CD4-CCR7+CD45RA+ on a BD FACSAria II into RLT Plus buffer. To test detection sensitivity, Jurkat RNA equal to some 11 TCR copies was added to samples of about 20,000-1,000,000 naive CD8 T cells. CD8 T cells were enriched with RosetteSep CD8+ T Cell Enrichment Cocktail and Ficoll-Paque, followed by ACK red cell lysis. Receptor libraries were prepared by PCR. The listed sequencing device is NextSeq 500. Bulk TCR libraries were prepared as previously described, using TCR primers listed in Table S5. Purification of total RNA was performed with the Qiagen AllPrep DNA/RNA kit. Before analysis, reads from multiple sequencing runs of one library were combined. The paper's data handling went like this. Reads were retained only if the reads had an exact TCR constant sequence, and the retained reads were trimmed to 150 nt and grouped according to their 12-nt molecular barcodes. Reads within each barcode group were sub-clustered using a 15% Levenshtein threshold, and quality-weighted consensus sequences were constructed for each RNA molecule. Non-functional sequences were excluded, and lower-count sequences lying one edit away from another sequence were also excluded. Based on a fit of two negative binomial distributions, barcode sub-clusters having less than 20% of the maximum read count were discarded. Using fastp trimming at Q25 and MiXCR clonotype assembly, TCRdb reanalyzed the public sequencing data and kept in-frame beta chains. Rows merge per CDR3 protein into single entries with the most common DNA and genes. TCRdb assigned the V and J calls; the authors' analysis was not used. A total of 400,000 to 600,000 distinct CDR3 sequences appear in this sample, under 30% of them only once. The ten largest clones add up to over 0.6% of the sample.

The origin of this receptor is a human donor in good health. Some libraries in this study had Jurkat cell RNA spiked in. The receptor chain draws on TRBV5-4 and TRBJ2-2; 8 bases in the junction line up with TRBD1. The sequenced sample was naive CD8+ T cells from blood, with Jurkat cell RNA spiked in. The cell subset or site label, read with the paper, signifies: FACS-sorted CD8+CD4-CCR7+CD45RA+ naive T cells. This receptor has the CDR3 CASRGQAGELFF. The bases are TGTGCCAGCAGGGGACAGGCCGGGGAGCTGTTTTTT.